In this sample, the clone carrying this TCR beta chain turned up many times. This entry comes from a study of HIV-infected patients and healthy controls. The CDR3 covers 14 residues. Trimming removed 4 bases at V and 5 bases at J, with 14 bases between. Germline V gene data show CDR1 as SGHAT and CDR2 as FQNNGV. TCRdb itself ran the 5' RACE reads through MiXCR, one entry per CDR3 protein. The sample contains around 18,000 distinct CDR3 sequences, roughly 15% of which appear only once. This TCR was sampled from a human donor in good health. V gene TRBV11-2 combines with J gene TRBJ2-5; maybe TRBD1 (6 bases). Sample: CD8+ T cells from blood. The CDR3 sequence is CASSSGDPNETQYF. Here the CDR3 DNA reads TGTGCCAGCAGCTCAGGGGACCCCAACGAGACCCAGTACTTC. Full variable domain (rest looked up from reference TRBV11-2 and TRBJ2-5): EAGVAQSPRYKIIEKRQSVAFWCNPISGHATLYWYQQILGQGPKLLIQFQNNGVVDDSQLPKDRFSAERLKGVDSTLKIQPAKLEDSAVYLCASSSGDPNETQYFGPGTRLLVL.